What follows are 30 T cell receptor beta chains derived from one specimen sequenced in a study of blood T cell repertoires in COVID-19. Some clones are missing from TCRdb's copy, which holds only in-frame ones; the method was immunoSEQ multiplex PCR. This table holds about 390,000 clones, more than 75% found once. The sample comprised PBMCs or T cells enriched from blood (not recorded which). The receptors originated from a woman in her forties or fifties who had recovered from COVID-19.

This chain connects TRBV10-3 to TRBJ1-1; no clear D. Looked up from germline, CDR1 is ENHRY and CDR2 is SYGVKD. V shed 10 bases and J shed 2 bases, with 17 bases lying between them. The CDR3 has 14 residues. CDR3 in amino acids: CATTGTISNTEAFF. The CDR3 region has the DNA TGTGCCACTACGGGAACGATAAGCAACACTGAAGCTTTCTTT.

The chain employs TRBV27 and TRBJ1-5, with D unclear. V shed 3 bases and J shed 1 base, with 7 bases lying between them. CDR3 size: 14 residues. Germline V gene lookup returns CDR1 MNHEY and CDR2 SMNVEV (reference sequence). The CDR3 DNA follows: TGTGCCAGCAGTTTTTCCGGGAGCAATCAGCCCCAGCATTTT. Its translation: CASSFSGSNQPQHF.

This chain joins TRBV5-8 and TRBJ1-3, with a tentative D call TRBD1 (6 bases). V was trimmed by 0 bases and J by 2 bases, leaving 12 bases between them. This CDR3 contains 16 residues. CDR1 is SGHTS and CDR2 is YDEGEE in the germline V gene. CDR3 region: CASSLEGRGTGNTIYF. The CDR3 DNA is TGTGCCAGCAGCTTGGAGGGCAGGGGCACTGGAAACACCATATATTTT. Variable domain in full (rest from reference TRBV5-8 and TRBJ1-3): EAGVTQSPTHLIKTRGQQATLRCSPISGHTSVYWYQQALGLGLQFLLWYDEGEERNRGNFPPRFSGRQFPNYSSELNVNALELEDSALYLCASSLEGRGTGNTIYFGEGSWLTVV.

J is TRBJ2-7 and V is TRBV14; D unresolved. Germline V gene data show CDR1 as SGHDN and CDR2 as FVKESK. This CDR3 has 19 amino acids. Trimming removed 0 bases from V and 1 base from J, with 22 bases in between. In DNA, the CDR3 is TGTGCCAGCAGCCAAGATCGCTTCGATTCGGTTAGAGGATCCTACGAGCAGTACTTC. Translated, it gives CASSQDRFDSVRGSYEQYF.

Only a few counts were recorded for this clone. V and J are TRBV7-6 and TRBJ1-6; D may be TRBD1 (5 bases). The germline V gene has CDR1 SGHVS and CDR2 FNYEAQ. The CDR3 is 16 residues long. V dropped 3 bases and J dropped 5 bases, with 14 bases sitting between them. CDR3 in DNA: TGTGCCAGCAGCTTGAGCGGGGGATCGAATAATTCACCCCTCCACTTT. Its translation is CASSLSGGSNNSPLHF.

The chain is built from TRBV19 and TRBJ1-1, with a tentative D call TRBD1 (5 bases). Trimming took 5 bases from V and 0 from J, leaving 13 bases between them. CDR3 size: 15 residues. Germline V gives CDR1 LNHDA, CDR2 SQIVND (reference sequence). CDR3: CASSPGTLLNTEAFF. The CDR3 bases are TGTGCCAGTAGTCCTGGGACTTTATTGAACACTGAAGCTTTCTTT.

This chain uses TRBV5-1 with TRBJ2-7, with a weak D call TRBD1 (5 bases). Germline-derived CDR1 and CDR2 are SGHRS and YFSETQ. The V gene lost 5 bases and the J gene lost 5 bases, with 8 bases spanning the gap. CDR3 length: 11 residues. The CDR3 reads CASRIGDEQYF. The CDR3 DNA reads as TGCGCCAGCAGGATAGGGGACGAGCAGTACTTC.

The chain joins TRBV27 to TRBJ2-2, with 11 nucleotides matching TRBD2. The CDR3 has 17 amino acids. The J segment lost 6 bases and the V segment lost 3 bases, leaving 9 bases of the junction unmatched. Germline values: CDR1 MNHEY, CDR2 SMNVEV (reference sequence). CDR3 in amino acids: CASSFPLLAGGPGELFF. The CDR3 coding sequence is TGTGCCAGCAGTTTTCCTTTGTTAGCGGGGGGGCCCGGGGAGCTGTTTTTT.

V is TRBV3-1 (or the pseudogene TRBV3-2) and J is TRBJ1-6; a possible D gene is TRBD1 (6 bases). Trimming removed 7 bases from V and 7 bases from J, with 17 bases in between. The CDR3 spans 15 residues. CDR1 and CDR2 (germline): LGHDT, YNNKEL (reference sequence). CDR3: CASKLGGAENSPLHF. In nucleotides, the CDR3 is TGTGCCAGCAAGTTAGGGGGTGCTGAGAATTCACCCCTCCACTTT.

V gene TRBV27 combines with J gene TRBJ1-4, with D maybe TRBD1 (5 bases). This CDR3 is 14 amino acids long. V dropped 3 bases and J dropped 5 bases, with 10 bases sitting between them. CDR1 and CDR2 (germline): MNHEY, SMNVEV (reference sequence). The CDR3 DNA is TGTGCCAGCAGTTTTACTGGGGCGAATGAAAAACTGTTTTTT. Translating gives CASSFTGANEKLFF.

This rearrangement joins TRBV7-2 to TRBJ2-3, with 15 bases matching TRBD2. There are 16 residues in the CDR3. Losses at the gene ends were 1 base for V and 10 bases for J; bases not matched to a gene: 6. Germline CDR1 is SGHTA and CDR2 is FQGNSA. CDR3 coding DNA: TGTGCCAGCAGCTTAGAGGGACTAGCGGGGGGTGTAGCGCAGTATTTT. This translates into CASSLEGLAGGVAQYF. Using reference TRBV7-2 and TRBJ2-3 for the parts outside the CDR3, the full variable domain is GAGVSQSPSNKVTEKGKDVELRCDPISGHTALYWYRQSLGQGLEFLIYFQGNSAPDKSGLPSDRFSAERTGGSVSTLTIQRTQQEDSAVYLCASSLEGLAGGVAQYFGPGTRLTVL.

The chain is built from TRBV27 and TRBJ1-1, with 10 bases aligning to TRBD1. V shed 3 bases, J shed 9 bases, and the junction held 7 bases outside the gene matches. This CDR3 has 14 residues. Germline assignment: CDR1 MNHEY and CDR2 SMNVEV (reference sequence). CDR3 coding DNA: TGTGCCAGCAGTTTGGGACAGGGGTGGGCGAAAGCTTTCTTT. This gives the protein CASSLGQGWAKAFF.

The chain links TRBV25-1 to TRBJ1-1, with 7 bases aligning to TRBD1. Germline CDR1 MGHDK, CDR2 SYGVNS. The CDR3 sequence is 16 residues long. V lost 5 bases to trimming and J lost 2 bases; unmatched junction nucleotides: 11. The CDR3 DNA reads TGTGCCAGCAGTCCAACCGCGACAGGGCTTAACACTGAAGCTTTCTTT. Amino acids: CASSPTATGLNTEAFF.

V and J are TRBV14 and TRBJ2-6; the D gene is possibly TRBD2 (6 bases). This CDR3 region has 15 residues. Germline assignment: CDR1 SGHDN and CDR2 FVKESK. Trimming took off 4 bases at V and 3 bases at J, with 10 bases between the two ends. Written as DNA, the CDR3 is TGTGCCAGCAGCCCCCGGGACTTTGGGGCCAACGTCCTGACTTTC. Protein: CASSPRDFGANVLTF.

CDR3 nucleotide sequence: TGTGCCAGCAGCCCTGGGACAGGGGGGGACAATGAGCAGTTCTTC. Its translation: CASSPGTGGDNEQFF. The chain recombines TRBV7-9 with TRBJ2-1; TRBD1 matches 11 bases. Losses at the gene ends were 5 bases for V and 5 bases for J; bases not matched to a gene: 5. This CDR3 is 15 amino acids long. Per germline, CDR1 SEHNR and CDR2 FQNEAQ (reference sequence).

The chain links TRBV28 to TRBJ2-1; TRBD1 matches at 7 bases. Germline V gene sequence: CDR1 MDHEN, CDR2 SYDVKM. The J segment lost 4 bases and the V segment lost 5 bases, leaving 8 bases of the junction unmatched. CDR3 length: 15 residues. The CDR3 sequence: CASSMATQGYNEQFF. DNA of the CDR3: TGTGCCAGCAGTATGGCGACACAGGGGTACAATGAGCAGTTCTTC.

V gene TRBV15 combines with J gene TRBJ2-3; possibly TRBD1 for D (5 bases). V was clipped by 7 bases and J by 6 bases, with 14 bases between them. CDR1 and CDR2 from the germline V gene are LNHNV and YYDKDF (reference sequence). The CDR3 totals 13 residues. The CDR3 region has the DNA TGTGCCACCAAAGACAGAAGCCCGGATACGCAGTATTTT. Translating it yields CATKDRSPDTQYF.

A remark on this clone: A read error may account for a junction end that differs from germline. Other DNA sequences in this sample translate to the same CDR3. The J gene is TRBJ2-7, the V gene TRBV27, with TRBD1 identical over 7 bases. The CDR3 loop spans 14 amino acids. CDR1 and CDR2 from the germline V gene are MNHEY and SMNVEV (reference sequence). The CDR3 nucleotides read TGTGCCAGCAACCCGGGACAGAGACCCTACGAGCAGTATTTC. This translates into CASNPGQRPYEQYF.

The rearrangement uses TRBV28 and TRBJ1-6, with 12 bases aligning to TRBD1. There are 16 residues in the CDR3. Per germline, CDR1 MDHEN and CDR2 SYDVKM. V was pared by 6 bases and J by 9 bases, with 9 bases of the junction left unmatched. CDR3: CASSWDRGPLTSPLHF. The CDR3 nucleotides are TGTGCCAGCAGCTGGGACAGGGGGCCTCTTACTTCACCCCTCCACTTT.

The chain carries TRBV6-5 and TRBJ2-7; tentatively, D is TRBD2 (6 bases). The V gene's germline CDR1 is MNHEY and CDR2 SVGAGI. This CDR3 has 14 residues. V gave up 4 bases and J gave up 1 base, with 11 bases separating them. CDR3 sequence (DNA): TGTGCCAGCAGTTCCGGGGGAAGATCCTACGAGCAGTACTTC. Residues: CASSSGGRSYEQYF.

The rearrangement links TRBV7-2 to TRBJ2-3; 8 bases match TRBD2. CDR1 and CDR2 (germline): SGHTA, FQGNSA. The length of the CDR3 is 14 residues. Losses at the gene ends were 0 bases for V and 6 bases for J; bases not matched to a gene: 2. The CDR3 sequence is CASSLARGADTQYF. The CDR3, as DNA: TGTGCCAGCAGCTTAGCGCGGGGGGCCGATACGCAGTATTTT.

The gene calls are TRBV5-1 and TRBJ2-7, with TRBD1 matching over 7 bases. Trimming removed 4 bases from V and 2 bases from J; junction bases left unmatched: 6. This CDR3 is built from 14 residues. Germline CDR1 SGHRS, CDR2 YFSETQ. CDR3 bases: TGCGCCAGCAGCCCCCCCGGGACAGCCTACGAGCAGTACTTC. This translates into CASSPPGTAYEQYF. The full variable domain, rest sourced from reference TRBV5-1 and TRBJ2-7, is KAGVTQTPRYLIKTRGQQVTLSCSPISGHRSVSWYQQTPGQGLQFLFEYFSETQRNKGNFPGRFSGRQFSNSRSEMNVSTLELGDSALYLCASSPPGTAYEQYFGPGTRLTVT.

The CDR3 spells CASSLQGANADTQYF. Written as DNA, the CDR3 is TGTGCCAGCAGCTTACAGGGGGCGAACGCAGATACGCAGTATTTT. The rearrangement uses TRBV11-2 and TRBJ2-3; TRBD1 matches 8 bases. The length of the CDR3 is 15 residues. Germline lookup yields CDR1 SGHAT and CDR2 FQNNGV. The J segment lost 4 bases and the V segment lost 2 bases, leaving 5 bases of the junction unmatched.

The chain links TRBV7-9 to TRBJ1-1, with D unresolved. The CDR3 consists of 12 residues. Germline lookup yields CDR1 SEHNR and CDR2 FQNEAQ (reference sequence). Between the trimmed V and J ends, which lost 3 bases and 12 bases, there was a span of 14 bases. CDR3 sequence: CASSLDSSVPFF. As DNA, the CDR3 is TGTGCCAGCAGCTTGGACTCCTCGGTACCTTTCTTT.

The chain uses TRBV7-2 and TRBJ2-7; 7 nucleotides agree with TRBD2. The CDR3 covers 14 residues. The V gene's germline CDR1 is SGHTA and CDR2 FQGNSA. The V and J ends lost 5 bases and 5 bases, in that order; junction bases with no gene match: 9. CDR3 sequence (DNA): TGTGCCAGCAGCCCCCGACTAGCTTCGGACGAGCAGTACTTC. Its translation is CASSPRLASDEQYF.

This sequence joins TRBV18 and TRBJ1-2; D is possibly TRBD1 (5 bases). Germline V CDR1 and CDR2: KGHSH, LQKENI. V was clipped by 6 bases and J by 6 bases, with 17 bases between them. This CDR3 contains 14 residues. The CDR3 region is CASSRRGTGDGYTF. As DNA, the CDR3 is TGTGCCAGCTCCCGCAGAGGGACGGGAGATGGCTACACCTTC.

V is TRBV28 and J is TRBJ2-3; a possible D gene is TRBD1 (5 bases). The CDR3 is made up of 15 amino acids. V was cut by 5 bases and J by 3 bases, with 15 bases left in between. Germline lookup yields CDR1 MDHEN and CDR2 SYDVKM. The CDR3 sequence: CASSPPDMGTDTQYF. Written as DNA, the CDR3 is TGTGCCAGCAGTCCCCCGGACATGGGGACAGATACGCAGTATTTT.

The V gene is TRBV18, the J gene TRBJ1-3, with 12 nucleotides matching TRBD1. The germline V gene has CDR1 KGHSH and CDR2 LQKENI. CDR3 length: 20 residues. After removal of 4 bases from V and 2 bases from J, the junction contained 15 bases not matched to a gene. The CDR3 DNA reads as TGTGCCAGCTCACGCTCCACGGGACAGGGGGCCCCCAAAGCTGGAAACACCATATATTTT. This codes for CASSRSTGQGAPKAGNTIYF.

This rearrangement joins TRBV27 to TRBJ2-5; possibly TRBD1 for D (5 bases). CDR3 length: 14 amino acids. Trimming took 4 bases from V and 3 from J, leaving 12 bases between them. Germline values: CDR1 MNHEY, CDR2 SMNVEV (reference sequence). DNA of the CDR3: TGTGCCAGCAGTTCCTACAGGTTCGAAGAGACCCAGTACTTC. Translated, it gives CASSSYRFEETQYF.

The chain joins TRBV5-1 to TRBJ1-6, with D uncertain. CDR1 is SGHRS, CDR2 YFSETQ, per germline. V dropped 4 bases and J dropped 0 bases, with 8 bases sitting between them. The length of the CDR3 is 15 residues. CDR3 sequence (DNA): TGCGCCAGCAGCAGGGAGAGCTCCTATAATTCACCCCTCCACTTT. Amino acid sequence: CASSRESSYNSPLHF.